The 17 T cell receptor beta chains listed next were all sequenced from one sample in a study of molecular identifiers for immune sequencing clone quantification. TCRdb called the PCR reads again in MiXCR, with one record for every CDR3 protein. There are about 320,000 distinct CDR3 sequences in the sample; about 23% occur only once, and 0.65% to 0.75% lies in the top ten. Source material: naive CD8+ T cells from blood, with Jurkat cell RNA spiked in. Described subset: FACS-sorted CD8+CD4-CCR7+CD45RA+ naive T cells. These receptor sequences come from a human donor in good health. Some libraries in this study had Jurkat cell RNA spiked in.

This clonotype occurred many times. The gene calls are TRBV27 and TRBJ1-5; 9 positions agree with TRBD1. The CDR3 sequence is 15 residues long. Per the germline V gene, CDR1 is MNHEY and CDR2 is SMNVEV (reference sequence). The ends lost 5 bases at V and 3 bases at J; junction bases unmatched: 5. CDR3 residues: CASSLGQGYNQPQHF. The CDR3 DNA reads as TGTGCCAGCAGTCTCGGACAGGGGTACAATCAGCCCCAGCATTTT.

Only a few counts were recorded for this clonotype. This chain joins TRBV6-6 and TRBJ2-7; a weak D match, TRBD2 (6 bases). Germline V CDR1 and CDR2: MNHNY, SVGAGI (reference sequence). This CDR3 is built from 16 residues. Trimming stripped 5 bases from V and 3 bases from J, with 20 bases between. DNA of the CDR3: TGTGCCAGCAGTGACCGGGTCCTCGGGAGTATCTACGAGCAGTACTTC. Residues: CASSDRVLGSIYEQYF.

Note on this clonotype: A much larger clone lies one base from this, so it may be a read error. This chain connects TRBV6-2 or TRBV6-3 to TRBJ2-3, with 11 bases identical to TRBD2. The CDR3 totals 15 residues. Losses at the gene ends were 5 bases for V and 6 bases for J; bases not matched to a gene: 7. CDR1 MNHEY and CDR2 SVGEGT come from the germline V gene. The CDR3 is CASSQPSGGMDTQYF. CDR3 sequence (DNA): TGTGCCAGCAGTCAGCCTAGCGGGGGGATGGATACGCAGTATTTT.

The chain joins TRBV5-1 to TRBJ2-5, with 7 bases that match TRBD1. This CDR3 spans 15 amino acids. Per germline, CDR1 SGHRS and CDR2 YFSETQ. J gave up 2 bases and V 4 bases, and 8 bases lay outside the gene matches. Here the CDR3 DNA reads TGCGCCAGCAGCCCAAGACAGGGAATGCAAGAGACCCAGTACTTC. This codes for CASSPRQGMQETQYF.

Here the CDR3 DNA reads TGTGCCAGCAGTTACGTGGGGTCGCGGATAGCCAAAAACATTCAGTACTTC. Its translation: CASSYVGSRIAKNIQYF. The gene calls are TRBV6-6 and TRBJ2-4, with D unclear. Germline loops: CDR1 MNHNY, CDR2 SVGAGI (reference sequence). There are 17 residues in the CDR3. Trimming took 2 bases from V and 0 from J, leaving 14 bases between them.

There are many counts of this clonotype. The rearrangement links TRBV7-2 to TRBJ2-3, with D possibly TRBD1 on 5 matching bases. Germline loops: CDR1 SGHTA, CDR2 FQGNSA. The germline V and J ends were trimmed by 5 bases and 4 bases, with 13 bases remaining between them. CDR3 length: 14 amino acids. The CDR3 DNA reads TGTGCCAGCAGCAAAGGACATGGTGCAGATACGCAGTATTTT. Its protein product is CASSKGHGADTQYF.

The V and J genes are TRBV9 and TRBJ2-3; D is possibly TRBD1 (6 bases). The germline CDR1 and CDR2 sequences are SGDLS and YYNGEE. The CDR3 is made up of 16 amino acids. V lost 3 bases to trimming and J lost 3 bases, with 17 bases between them. The CDR3 nucleotides are TGTGCCAGCAGCGACGGCCCCTCAGGGGCTACAGATACGCAGTATTTT. Translating it yields CASSDGPSGATDTQYF.

This clonotype was detected ten times or more. The chain links TRBV7-9 to TRBJ2-4; unclear D gene. The CDR3 sequence is 14 residues long. V lost 2 bases and J 8 bases, leaving 13 bases between the germline ends. Germline-derived CDR1 and CDR2 are SEHNR and FQNEAQ (reference sequence). The CDR3 DNA follows: TGTGCCAGCAGCTTACAGGCCAACTGGGACATTCAGTACTTC. Its translation is CASSLQANWDIQYF. Full variable domain (outside the CDR3, taken from reference TRBV7-9 and TRBJ2-4): DTGVSQNPRHKITKRGQNVTFRCDPISEHNRLYWYRQTLGQGPEFLTYFQNEAQLEKSRLLSDRFSAERPKGSFSTLEIQRTEQGDSAMYLCASSLQANWDIQYFGAGTRLSVL.

Turning to this clonotype: A clone one base away is much larger, so this may be a read error. The chain links TRBV7-9 to TRBJ1-5; possible D gene TRBD1, 5 bases. This CDR3 has 19 amino acids. Between the trimmed V and J ends, which lost 5 bases and 6 bases, there was a span of 29 bases. Germline V gene data show CDR1 as SEHNR and CDR2 as FQNEAQ (reference sequence). The CDR3 nucleotides are TGTGCCAGCAGCCCCTATCCACACAGCCCAGGGAAGGATGTTCAGCCCCAGCATTTT. It yields the protein CASSPYPHSPGKDVQPQHF.

This clonotype was seen at least ten times. This chain connects TRBV5-1 to TRBJ1-1, with D uncertain. Germline CDR1 reads SGHRS; CDR2 reads YFSETQ. The V end lost 2 bases, the J end lost 1 base, and 9 bases lay between the germline ends. The CDR3 length is 14 residues. CDR3 coding DNA: TGCGCCAGCAGCTTTCGACGGGAGAACACTGAAGCTTTCTTT. Amino acid sequence: CASSFRRENTEAFF.

This clonotype was seen many times. The rearrangement joins TRBV4-2 to TRBJ1-5; D unclear. V lost 3 bases to trimming and J lost 0 bases, with 9 bases between them. The CDR3 is made up of 15 amino acids. Germline lookup yields CDR1 LGHNA and CDR2 YNFKEQ. The CDR3 DNA sequence: TGTGCCAGCAGCCAGTACTCCGATAGCAATCAGCCCCAGCATTTT. As protein: CASSQYSDSNQPQHF.

This chain connects TRBV4-3 to TRBJ2-1; TRBD2 matches 10 bases. V gave up 0 bases and J gave up 8 bases; unmatched junction bases: 7. The CDR3 is 16 residues long. Germline CDR1 and CDR2: LGHNA and YSLEER. The CDR3 region has the DNA TGCGCCAGCAGCCAAGATATCAGGACTAGCGGAGATGAGCAGTTCTTC. Its protein product is CASSQDIRTSGDEQFF.

Concerning this clonotype: This clone may be a read error of a much larger clone one base away. The gene calls are TRBV2 and TRBJ1-1; the D gene is possibly TRBD1 (5 bases). Germline CDR1 and CDR2: SNHLY and FYNNEI. The CDR3 has 13 residues. Between the trimmed V and J ends, which lost 8 bases and 0 bases, there was a span of 10 bases. CDR3 DNA sequence: TGTGCCAGCTGGCCGGGGGTGAACACTGAAGCTTTCTTT. It translates to CASWPGVNTEAFF.

Notes on this clonotype: This sequence may be a read error, since a much larger clone differs from it by one base. CDR3 sequence (DNA): TGTGCCAGCAGCGTAGTTCTGAACGCTGAAGCTTTCTTT. Translated, it gives CASSVVLNAEAFF. The chain recombines TRBV9 with TRBJ1-1; D not certain. Germline V gene data show CDR1 as SGDLS and CDR2 as YYNGEE. The CDR3 covers 13 residues.

This clonotype has a single count. An end of the junction does not agree with germline; a read error may underlie this. CDR3: CASSLAAVGEGTDTQYF. The CDR3 region has the DNA TGTGCCAGCAGTTTAGCCGCCGTTGGCGAGGGCACAGATACACAGTATTTT. V and J are TRBV12-3 or TRBV12-4 and TRBJ2-3, with D possibly TRBD2 on 5 matching bases. This CDR3 contains 17 residues.

As concerns this clonotype: Because it lacks the conserved phenylalanine or tryptophan at the end, this CDR3 is likely a read error. V and J are TRBV27 and TRBJ2-7; tentatively, D is TRBD2 (5 bases). Trimming shortened V by 6 bases and J by 1 base, and 16 bases separated the two germline ends. The CDR3 has 15 residues. Germline V gene lookup returns CDR1 MNHEY and CDR2 SMNVEV (reference sequence). The CDR3: CASRTLGGGSYEQYS. CDR3 nucleotide sequence: TGTGCCAGCAGAACGTTAGGAGGCGGATCCTACGAGCAGTACTCC.

In its sample, this clonotype was seen a few times. V usage is TRBV6-5 and J usage is TRBJ1-1, with a weak D call TRBD1 (5 bases). The CDR3 has 13 amino acids. V was shortened by 2 bases and J by 4 bases, with 8 bases between the two germline ends. Per the germline V gene, CDR1 is MNHEY and CDR2 is SVGAGI. Written as DNA, the CDR3 is TGTGCCAGCAGTTACCGGGGGGGCACTGAAGCTTTCTTT. The encoded protein is CASSYRGGTEAFF.